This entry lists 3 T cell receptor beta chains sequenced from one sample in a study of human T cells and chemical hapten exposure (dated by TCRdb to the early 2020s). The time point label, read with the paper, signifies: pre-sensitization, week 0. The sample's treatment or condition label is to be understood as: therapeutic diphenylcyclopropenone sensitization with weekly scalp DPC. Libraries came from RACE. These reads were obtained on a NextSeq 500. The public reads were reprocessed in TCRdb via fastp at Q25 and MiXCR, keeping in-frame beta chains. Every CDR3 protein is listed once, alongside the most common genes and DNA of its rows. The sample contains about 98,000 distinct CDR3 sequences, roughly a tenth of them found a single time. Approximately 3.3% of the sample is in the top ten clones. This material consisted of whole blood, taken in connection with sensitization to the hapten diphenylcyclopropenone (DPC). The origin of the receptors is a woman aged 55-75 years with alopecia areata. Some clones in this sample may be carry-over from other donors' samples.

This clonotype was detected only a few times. The DNA for the CDR3 is TGCAGCGTTGGGACAGGGGCCACAAGCTCTGGAAACACCATATATTTT. Translated, it gives CSVGTGATSSGNTIYF. This chain joins TRBV29-1 and TRBJ1-3; TRBD1 agrees at 9 bases. This CDR3 region has 16 residues. Germline CDR1 SQVTM, CDR2 ANQGSEA. Trimming removed 4 bases from V and 0 bases from J; junction bases left unmatched: 7.

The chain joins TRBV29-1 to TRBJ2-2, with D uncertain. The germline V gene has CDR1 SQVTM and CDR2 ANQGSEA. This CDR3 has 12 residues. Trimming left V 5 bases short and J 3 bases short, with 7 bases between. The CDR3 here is CSVPSDTGELFF. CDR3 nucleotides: TGCAGCGTTCCTTCGGACACCGGGGAGCTGTTTTTT.

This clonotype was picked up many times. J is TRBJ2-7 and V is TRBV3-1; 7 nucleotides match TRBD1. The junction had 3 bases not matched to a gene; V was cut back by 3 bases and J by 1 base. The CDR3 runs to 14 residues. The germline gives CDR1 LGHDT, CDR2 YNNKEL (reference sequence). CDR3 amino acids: CASSQRDRSYEQYF. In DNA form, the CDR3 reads TGTGCCAGCAGCCAGAGGGACAGATCCTACGAGCAGTACTTC.